The 9 T cell receptor beta chains presented below share a single source sample, sequenced in a study of OX40 agonist ivuxolimab in advanced cancers. Data came from immunoSEQ multiplex PCR; TCRdb stores just in-frame clones and leaves some out. The data contain approximately 130,000 clones, 90% of them singletons. The sample here was CD4+ or CD8+ T cells sorted from blood, taken in a trial of the OX40 agonist ivuxolimab. These receptors all come from an adult with an advanced solid tumor such as melanoma, head and neck, liver or kidney cancer.

The chain uses TRBV27 and TRBJ1-2; 10 bases map to TRBD1. Germline CDR1 and CDR2: MNHEY and SMNVEV (reference sequence). This CDR3 is built from 16 residues. V shed 6 bases, J shed 7 bases, and the junction held 14 bases outside the gene matches. The CDR3 DNA reads as TGTGCCAGCAGGTGGGACAGGGGCGCGGATATCTCTGGCTACACCTTC. This encodes CASRWDRGADISGYTF.

This clone was picked up one time. The genes are TRBV15 and TRBJ2-7; unclear D gene. Germline CDR1 reads LNHNV; CDR2 reads YYDKDF (reference sequence). This CDR3 is 14 amino acids long. With 2 bases removed from V and 4 bases from J, the gap between germline ends came to 12 bases. The CDR3 is CATSRSFPMYEQYF. In DNA form, the CDR3 reads TGTGCCACCAGCAGATCCTTCCCCATGTACGAGCAGTACTTC.

The chain uses TRBV29-1 and TRBJ2-3; D remains ambiguous. The CDR3 loop spans 15 amino acids. CDR1 and CDR2 from the germline V gene are SQVTM and ANQGSEA. V lost 3 bases to trimming and J lost 2 bases, with 15 bases between them. CDR3 coding DNA: TGCAGCGTTGATTCGACCGGGCTAAACACAGATACGCAGTATTTT. This codes for CSVDSTGLNTDTQYF.

The chain links TRBV28 to TRBJ1-6; 7 positions agree with TRBD1. From germline, CDR1 is MDHEN and CDR2 SYDVKM. The CDR3 has 15 amino acids. Losses at the gene ends were 2 bases for V and 10 bases for J; bases not matched to a gene: 8. For the CDR3, the DNA is TGTGCCAGCAGTTTACCCGGGACAGTAAGCTCACCCCTCCACTTT. It is translated as CASSLPGTVSSPLHF.

The chain combines TRBV5-1 with TRBJ2-1; tentatively, D is TRBD1 (5 bases). Germline CDR1 reads SGHRS; CDR2 reads YFSETQ. The V end was cut by 0 bases, the J end by 5 bases, with 9 bases between. The CDR3 spans 14 residues. CDR3 coding DNA: TGCGCCAGCAGCTTGGGTGACAGACACAATGAGCAGTTCTTC. It yields the protein CASSLGDRHNEQFF.

The sample holds one count of this clone. The chain links TRBV19 to TRBJ1-4; TRBD1 aligns across 10 bases. Trimming at V came to 6 bases and at J to 6 bases, leaving 7 bases not matched to a gene. CDR1 and CDR2 from the germline V gene are LNHDA and SQIVND (reference sequence). The CDR3 extends over 15 amino acids. Here the CDR3 reads CASRNGGQGYEKLFF. As DNA, the CDR3 is TGTGCCAGTAGAAACGGGGGACAGGGGTATGAAAAACTGTTTTTT.

V is TRBV7-3 and J is TRBJ2-7; D not certain. The CDR3 runs to 13 residues. CDR1 is SGHTA and CDR2 is FQGTGA in the germline V gene. V lost 5 bases and J 0 bases, leaving 8 bases between the germline ends. The CDR3 loop reads CASSPKDSYEQYF. The CDR3 nucleotides read TGTGCCAGCAGCCCGAAGGACTCCTACGAGCAGTACTTC.

The chain recombines TRBV23-1 with TRBJ2-2, with 9 nucleotides matching TRBD1. TRBV23-1 is designated an ORF whose function remains uncertain. V trimming: 6 bases; J trimming: 8 bases; junction bases outside the gene matches: 10. The CDR3 runs to 15 residues. The CDR3 region has the DNA TGCGCCAGCAGACTGCCTGCAGGGACAGGGGGGGAGCTGTTTTTT. Encoded protein: CASRLPAGTGGELFF.

The V and J genes are TRBV11-3 and TRBJ2-4; no clear D gene. Germline CDR1 SGHNT, CDR2 YENEEA. V shed 3 bases and J shed 0 bases, with 12 bases lying between them. The CDR3 extends over 16 amino acids. CDR3 protein: CASSFGITLAKNIQYF. CDR3 coding DNA: TGTGCCAGCAGCTTTGGAATCACCCTAGCCAAAAACATTCAGTACTTC.